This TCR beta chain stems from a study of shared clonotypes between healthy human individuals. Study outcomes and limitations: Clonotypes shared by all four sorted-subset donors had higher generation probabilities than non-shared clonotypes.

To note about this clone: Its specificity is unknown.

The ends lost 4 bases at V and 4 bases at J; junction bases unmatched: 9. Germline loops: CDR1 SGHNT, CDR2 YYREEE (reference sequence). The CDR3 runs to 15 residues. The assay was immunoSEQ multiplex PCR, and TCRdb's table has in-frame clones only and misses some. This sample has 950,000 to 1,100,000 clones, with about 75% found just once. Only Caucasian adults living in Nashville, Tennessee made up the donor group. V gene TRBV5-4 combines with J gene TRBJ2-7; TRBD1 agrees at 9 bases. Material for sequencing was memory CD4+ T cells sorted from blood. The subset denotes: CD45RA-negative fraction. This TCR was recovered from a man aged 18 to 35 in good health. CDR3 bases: TGTGCCAGCAGCCCCAGGGACAGGGCGGCTTACGAGCAGTACTTC. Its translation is CASSPRDRAAYEQYF.